The rows below give T cell receptor beta chains drawn from one sample of a study of cytomegalovirus exposure and HLA in healthy donors. Measured with immunoSEQ multiplex PCR; TCRdb has only the in-frame clones, and not every one. Counted here are 120,000 to 150,000 clones, roughly 65% occurring once; the ten biggest clones make up about 4.1%. Material for sequencing was PBMCs. The receptors were sampled from a man in his sixties in good health and CMV-seronegative. The CDR3 runs from the conserved cysteine through the conserved F or W. The order of the fields is J gene, clone size, D gene, V gene, CDR3 DNA, CDR3 protein. The D gene is left open where the match is weak. Expanded clones are given a class, and other clones once, few, many or no size at all.

J gene: TRBJ2-1; clone size: .; D gene: .; V gene: TRBV6-4; CDR3 DNA: TGTGCCAGCAGTCATACCTCCCAGGGTAGCTCCTACAATGAGCAGTTCTTC; CDR3 protein: CASSHTSQGSSYNEQFF
J gene: TRBJ2-3; clone size: once; D gene: .; V gene: TRBV5-4; CDR3 DNA: TGTGCCAGCAGCTTGGAAGGGGGAAGGGGCACAGATACGCAGTATTTT; CDR3 protein: CASSLEGGRGTDTQYF
J gene: TRBJ2-7; clone size: .; D gene: .; V gene: TRBV12-5; CDR3 DNA: TGTGCTAGTGGTTTGGGTTTCCGGGAGAAGCAGTACTTC; CDR3 protein: CASGLGFREKQYF
J gene: TRBJ2-5; clone size: .; D gene: TRBD2; V gene: TRBV5-1; CDR3 DNA: TGCGCCAGCACATTCGGGGTAGCGGGAGGGCCATCTGAGGAGACCCAGTACTTC; CDR3 protein: CASTFGVAGGPSEETQYF
J gene: TRBJ2-7; clone size: .; D gene: .; V gene: TRBV9; CDR3 DNA: TGTGCCAGCAGCGTAGCTAGCGACTCGCCCTACGAGCAGTACTTC; CDR3 protein: CASSVASDSPYEQYF
J gene: TRBJ2-3; clone size: .; D gene: TRBD2; V gene: TRBV6-1; CDR3 DNA: TGTGCCAGCACCCGAGCTAGCGGGAGCACAGATACGCAGTATTTT; CDR3 protein: CASTRASGSTDTQYF
J gene: TRBJ2-3; clone size: .; D gene: .; V gene: TRBV19; CDR3 DNA: TGTGCCAGTAGTATGTCCAGCGACAGCACAGATACGCAGTATTTT; CDR3 protein: CASSMSSDSTDTQYF
J gene: TRBJ2-7; clone size: .; D gene: .; V gene: TRBV7-2; CDR3 DNA: TGTGCCAGCAGCTTGCTTCGGGGTGTGCACGAGCAGTACTTC; CDR3 protein: CASSLLRGVHEQYF
J gene: TRBJ2-3; clone size: .; D gene: .; V gene: TRBV7-8; CDR3 DNA: TGTGCCAGCAGCTTATACGCCGAAGGAGGGACGCAGTATTTT; CDR3 protein: CASSLYAEGGTQYF
J gene: TRBJ2-7; clone size: few; D gene: TRBD1; V gene: TRBV23-1; CDR3 DNA: TGCGCCAGCAGTCAGACCACTCCGGGACAGTCCTACGAGCAGTACTTC; CDR3 protein: CASSQTTPGQSYEQYF
J gene: TRBJ1-1; clone size: .; D gene: .; V gene: TRBV5-1; CDR3 DNA: TGCGCCAGCCAATCCAGTACTACAGGGAACACTGAAGCTTTCTTT; CDR3 protein: CASQSSTTGNTEAFF
J gene: TRBJ1-3; clone size: few; D gene: TRBD1; V gene: TRBV6-5; CDR3 DNA: TGTGCCAGCAGCGGGACAGGGGGGAGAAACACCATATATTTT; CDR3 protein: CASSGTGGRNTIYF
J gene: TRBJ1-2; clone size: .; D gene: .; V gene: TRBV27; CDR3 DNA: TGTGCCAGCAGTCCGGACAGCAACTATGGCTACACCTTC; CDR3 protein: CASSPDSNYGYTF
J gene: TRBJ1-5; clone size: .; D gene: .; V gene: TRBV7-9; CDR3 DNA: TGTGCCACGCGGTTTGATAGCAATCAGCCCCAGCATTTT; CDR3 protein: CATRFDSNQPQHF
J gene: TRBJ2-1; clone size: .; D gene: TRBD2; V gene: TRBV27; CDR3 DNA: TGTGCCAGCAGTTCTGGACTAGCGGGATACCTCTTC; CDR3 protein: CASSSGLAGYLF
J gene: TRBJ2-7; clone size: .; D gene: .; V gene: TRBV5-8; CDR3 DNA: TGTGCCAGCAGCTTGGTCGGCAGGGAGTACTTC; CDR3 protein: CASSLVGREYF
J gene: TRBJ1-3; clone size: few; D gene: .; V gene: TRBV4-1; CDR3 DNA: TGCGCCAGCAGCCAACTCTCTGGAAACACCATATATTTT; CDR3 protein: CASSQLSGNTIYF
J gene: TRBJ2-5; clone size: .; D gene: TRBD2; V gene: TRBV6-6; CDR3 DNA: TGTGCCAGCAGTCGTGGACTAGCGGGAGGGCAAGAGACCCAGTACTTC; CDR3 protein: CASSRGLAGGQETQYF
J gene: TRBJ2-2; clone size: .; D gene: TRBD2; V gene: TRBV5-1; CDR3 DNA: TGCGCCAGCAGCTTAACTCCGGGACTAGCGGACACCGGGGAGCTGTTTTTT; CDR3 protein: CASSLTPGLADTGELFF
J gene: TRBJ1-5; clone size: .; D gene: .; V gene: TRBV7-8; CDR3 DNA: TGTGCCAGCAGCTTAGCGCCGGGTCAGCCCCAGCATTTT; CDR3 protein: CASSLAPGQPQHF
J gene: TRBJ2-1; clone size: .; D gene: .; V gene: TRBV7-9; CDR3 DNA: TGTGCCAGCAGCTTAATGGAGTCCTCCTACAATGAGCAGTTCTTC; CDR3 protein: CASSLMESSYNEQFF
J gene: TRBJ2-1; clone size: .; D gene: .; V gene: TRBV7-6; CDR3 DNA: TGTGCCAGCAGCTTGAGTAGCGGCACGGGTAATGAGCAGTTCTTC; CDR3 protein: CASSLSSGTGNEQFF
J gene: TRBJ2-1; clone size: .; D gene: .; V gene: TRBV6-1; CDR3 DNA: TGTGCCAGCAGTGATCCCGGGACAGGGGACCTAGCGGGGTACAATGAGCAGTTCTTC; CDR3 protein: CASSDPGTGDLAGYNEQFF
J gene: TRBJ2-5; clone size: .; D gene: .; V gene: TRBV5-1; CDR3 DNA: TGCGCCAGCAGCCCGGTTGCGCCCCCGGAGACCCAGTACTTC; CDR3 protein: CASSPVAPPETQYF
J gene: TRBJ1-6; clone size: few; D gene: TRBD1; V gene: TRBV4-1; CDR3 DNA: TGCGCCAGCAGCCCAGACAGGGGGCGCTCCCATAATTCACCCCTCCACTTT; CDR3 protein: CASSPDRGRSHNSPLHF
J gene: TRBJ2-3; clone size: .; D gene: TRBD2; V gene: TRBV15; CDR3 DNA: TGTGCCACCAGCAGAGTAGCGGGAGACAAGACAGATACGCAGTATTTT; CDR3 protein: CATSRVAGDKTDTQYF
J gene: TRBJ2-5; clone size: .; D gene: .; V gene: TRBV5-1; CDR3 DNA: TGCGCCAGCAGCTCAGGACAGTTACAAGAGACCCAGTACTTC; CDR3 protein: CASSSGQLQETQYF
J gene: TRBJ2-7; clone size: .; D gene: .; V gene: TRBV28; CDR3 DNA: TGTGCCAGCAGTTCTACCGGGACACCCTACGAGCAGTACTTC; CDR3 protein: CASSSTGTPYEQYF
J gene: TRBJ1-4; clone size: .; D gene: .; V gene: TRBV6-5; CDR3 DNA: TGTGCCAGCAGCGGCCAGGGGCCTAATGAAAAACTGTTTTTT; CDR3 protein: CASSGQGPNEKLFF
J gene: TRBJ1-5; clone size: .; D gene: TRBD1; V gene: TRBV6-5; CDR3 DNA: TGTGCCAGCAAGGGGGCGGGGCTTGATCAGCCCCAGCATTTT; CDR3 protein: CASKGAGLDQPQHF
J gene: TRBJ1-1; clone size: .; D gene: .; V gene: TRBV30; CDR3 DNA: TGTGCCTGGAGCCTTCGTACTGAAGCTTTCTTT; CDR3 protein: CAWSLRTEAFF
J gene: TRBJ1-1; clone size: .; D gene: .; V gene: TRBV27; CDR3 DNA: TGTGCCAGCAGTTTAGAGGGGGGGACTACTGAAGCTTTCTTT; CDR3 protein: CASSLEGGTTEAFF
J gene: TRBJ2-4; clone size: .; D gene: TRBD1; V gene: TRBV5-1; CDR3 DNA: TGCGCCAGCATCCGACAGGGCTTAGCCAAAAACATTCAGTACTTC; CDR3 protein: CASIRQGLAKNIQYF
J gene: TRBJ2-1; clone size: .; D gene: .; V gene: TRBV29-1; CDR3 DNA: TGCAGCGTCAGCTCCTACAATGAGCAGTTCTTC; CDR3 protein: CSVSSYNEQFF
J gene: TRBJ1-1; clone size: .; D gene: .; V gene: TRBV6-5; CDR3 DNA: TGTGCCAGCAGTTACTACTCGAACACTGAAGCTTTCTTT; CDR3 protein: CASSYYSNTEAFF
J gene: TRBJ1-2; clone size: .; D gene: .; V gene: TRBV28; CDR3 DNA: TGTGCCAGCAGCAGTCCTTCGGGGGTCTATGGCTACACCTTC; CDR3 protein: CASSSPSGVYGYTF
J gene: TRBJ1-4; clone size: .; D gene: TRBD1; V gene: TRBV25-1; CDR3 DNA: TGTGCCAGCAGTGGAGGGACAGCCTTTAATGAAAAACTGTTTTTT; CDR3 protein: CASSGGTAFNEKLFF
J gene: TRBJ2-1; clone size: .; D gene: TRBD2; V gene: TRBV7-8; CDR3 DNA: TGTGCCAGCAGCTTAGTACTAGCGGACAACTACAATGAGCAGTTCTTC; CDR3 protein: CASSLVLADNYNEQFF
J gene: TRBJ2-5; clone size: .; D gene: .; V gene: TRBV2; CDR3 DNA: TGTGCCAGCAGCCGGGACACGGGAGAGACCCAGTACTTC; CDR3 protein: CASSRDTGETQYF
J gene: TRBJ2-5; clone size: .; D gene: TRBD1; V gene: TRBV18; CDR3 DNA: TGTGCCAGCTCACCACTCAGGGGGCAGGAGACCCAGTACTTC; CDR3 protein: CASSPLRGQETQYF
J gene: TRBJ2-1; clone size: .; D gene: TRBD2; V gene: TRBV30; CDR3 DNA: TGTGCCTGGGTGACTAGCGGGAAGGGGTACAATGAGCAGTTCTTC; CDR3 protein: CAWVTSGKGYNEQFF